The next 13 T cell receptor beta chains were all read from a single sample in a study of blood T cell repertoires in COVID-19. The table came from immunoSEQ multiplex PCR; TCRdb's copy has only in-frame clones and leaves some out. The table has some 250,000 clones, almost 85% seen once. Input material: PBMCs or T cells enriched from blood (not recorded which). Source of these receptors: a man aged 35 to 55 who had recovered from COVID-19.

V gene TRBV4-1 combines with J gene TRBJ2-3, with D unclear. CDR3 length: 17 residues. Germline CDR1 reads MGHRA; CDR2 reads YSYEKL. The V end was cut by 2 bases, the J end by 5 bases, with 20 bases between. CDR3 residues: CASSQLPDIPPRDTQYF. CDR3 in DNA: TGCGCCAGCAGCCAACTCCCCGATATCCCTCCCAGAGATACGCAGTATTTT.

This chain links TRBV2 with TRBJ1-4; 11 bases agree with TRBD1. The germline gives CDR1 SNHLY, CDR2 FYNNEI. The CDR3 is made up of 17 amino acids. Germline trimming cut 5 bases from V and 5 bases from J; bases unmatched to any gene: 10. The CDR3 nucleotides read TGTGCCAGCAGTCTTTCCGGGACAGGGGGTAAGAATGAAAAACTGTTTTTT. This translates into CASSLSGTGGKNEKLFF. Full variable domain (missing parts from reference TRBV2 and TRBJ1-4): EPEVTQTPSHQVTQMGQEVILRCVPISNHLYFYWYRQILGQKVEFLVSFYNNEISEKSEIFDDQFSVERPDGSNFTLKIRSTKLEDSAMYFCASSLSGTGGKNEKLFFGSGTQLSVL.

The V and J genes are TRBV7-2 and TRBJ2-1; perhaps TRBD1 as D (6 bases). The V end was cut by 3 bases, the J end by 9 bases, with 27 bases between. The CDR3 has 18 residues. Germline V gene lookup returns CDR1 SGHTA and CDR2 FQGNSA. Here the CDR3 reads CASSFTSRIDFLGGEQFF. CDR3 DNA sequence: TGTGCCAGCAGCTTTACGTCGCGGATTGACTTCCTAGGGGGTGAGCAGTTCTTC.

This chain connects TRBV5-5 to TRBJ1-2; no clear D. V lost 4 bases and J lost 6, with 13 bases in between. Germline V gene sequence: CDR1 SGHKS, CDR2 YYEKEE (reference sequence). CDR3 length: 13 residues. CDR3: CASSPGGFNGYTF. CDR3 DNA sequence: TGTGCCAGCAGCCCGGGTGGGTTCAATGGCTACACCTTC.

CDR3 residues: CASEKEGAEAFF. The CDR3 nucleotides read TGTGCCAGCGAGAAAGAGGGGGCCGAAGCTTTCTTT. The rearrangement links TRBV2 to TRBJ1-1; TRBD1 aligns across 7 bases. CDR1 and CDR2 (germline): SNHLY, FYNNEI. J gave up 8 bases and V 8 bases, and 8 bases lay outside the gene matches. This CDR3 spans 12 amino acids.

This clone was counted once. The genes are TRBV28 and TRBJ1-5; TRBD1 aligns across 10 bases. The J segment lost 0 bases and the V segment lost 8 bases, leaving 7 bases of the junction unmatched. Per the germline V gene, CDR1 is MDHEN and CDR2 is SYDVKM. The CDR3 runs to 16 residues. The CDR3: CASYGDRGYSNQPQHF. The CDR3 coding sequence is TGTGCCAGCTACGGGGACAGGGGTTATAGCAATCAGCCCCAGCATTTT.

V usage is TRBV3-1 (or the pseudogene TRBV3-2) and J usage is TRBJ1-1, with D possibly matching TRBD1 (5 bases). The CDR3 has 14 residues. V lost 6 bases to trimming and J lost 1 base, with 12 bases between them. CDR1 LGHDT and CDR2 YNNKEL come from the germline V gene (reference sequence). The CDR3 sequence is CASRNRWENTEAFF. The CDR3 bases are TGTGCCAGCAGGAACAGGTGGGAGAACACTGAAGCTTTCTTT.

This clone showed up just a few times. The rearrangement links TRBV12-3 or TRBV12-4 to TRBJ1-4; D perhaps matches TRBD1 (5 bases). The V and J ends lost 7 bases and 5 bases respectively, with 11 bases between them. The CDR3 is made up of 13 amino acids. The CDR3, as DNA: TGTGCCAGCACGCGGGACTTAAATGAAAAACTGTTTTTT. Translation: CASTRDLNEKLFF.

This chain joins TRBV28 and TRBJ1-1; 8 bases line up with TRBD1. The CDR3 runs 14 residues. Germline V gives CDR1 MDHEN, CDR2 SYDVKM. V gave up 3 bases and J gave up 7 bases; unmatched junction bases: 7. The CDR3 sequence is CASSLPRQGHEAFF. CDR3 nucleotide sequence: TGTGCCAGCAGTTTGCCCCGACAGGGGCATGAAGCTTTCTTT.

The chain has TRBV28 and TRBJ1-2, with 9 positions matching TRBD1. The CDR3 loop spans 16 amino acids. V gave up 2 bases and J gave up 1 base; unmatched junction bases: 5. Germline lookup yields CDR1 MDHEN and CDR2 SYDVKM. The CDR3: CASSLGGTGNNYGYTF. CDR3 DNA: TGTGCCAGCAGTTTAGGCGGGACAGGGAATAACTATGGCTACACCTTC.

About this clone: Other DNA variants within this sample encode the same CDR3. The rearrangement links TRBV5-1 to TRBJ2-1, with no clear D. The CDR3 covers 14 residues. V shed 0 bases and J shed 4 bases, with 8 bases lying between them. CDR1 and CDR2 (germline): SGHRS, YFSETQ. This CDR3 is CASSLGDSYNEQFF. CDR3 in DNA: TGCGCCAGCAGCTTGGGTGACTCTTACAATGAGCAGTTCTTC.

The rearrangement uses TRBV18 and TRBJ2-3, with D tentatively TRBD1 (6 bases). The CDR3 runs 16 residues. Per germline, CDR1 KGHSH and CDR2 LQKENI. V lost 3 bases to trimming and J lost 0 bases, with 13 bases between them. The CDR3: CASSPVGDTSTDTQYF. CDR3 coding DNA: TGTGCCAGCTCACCGGTAGGGGACACTAGCACAGATACGCAGTATTTT.

This clone has a single count. The gene calls are TRBV5-1 and TRBJ2-7; D is undetermined. V lost 1 base to trimming and J lost 3 bases, with 11 bases between them. The CDR3 runs 14 residues. CDR1 and CDR2 (germline): SGHRS, YFSETQ. The CDR3 DNA sequence: TGCGCCAGCAGCTTGAATACAGATAGCTACGAGCAGTACTTC. This codes for CASSLNTDSYEQYF.